The 32 T cell receptor beta chains in this list originate from one sample, sequenced in a study of shared clonotypes between healthy human individuals. Produced via immunoSEQ multiplex PCR; TCRdb's table is partial and in-frame only. The sample lists 180,000 or so clones, over 80% occurring once. The specimen was naive CD4+ T cells sorted from blood. Subset of the sample: CD45RA+ positively selected. These receptors all come from a woman younger than 45 in good health.

This clone was found once. The chain links TRBV7-8 to TRBJ1-1; D is ambiguous. CDR1 is SGHVS and CDR2 is FQNEAQ in the germline V gene. The CDR3 runs to 14 residues. Deletions cut 0 bases from V and 0 bases from J, with 5 bases between. The CDR3 region is CASSLAEMNTEAFF. The CDR3 nucleotides are TGTGCCAGCAGCTTAGCAGAAATGAACACTGAAGCTTTCTTT.

The V call is TRBV27, the J call TRBJ2-2, with TRBD2 matching over 10 bases. The CDR3 totals 17 residues. With V trimmed by 8 bases and J by 7 bases, 16 bases remained unmatched. Germline V gene lookup returns CDR1 MNHEY and CDR2 SMNVEV (reference sequence). The CDR3 is CASSTAVSGRAHGELFF. As DNA, the CDR3 is TGTGCCAGCTCCACTGCCGTGAGCGGGAGGGCCCACGGGGAGCTGTTTTTT.

The count of this clone is one. The V and J genes are TRBV7-2 and TRBJ1-3; 9 positions agree with TRBD1. The junction had 12 bases not matched to a gene; V was cut back by 5 bases and J by 7 bases. The CDR3 is 16 residues long. Germline V lookup: CDR1 SGHTA, CDR2 FQGNSA. CDR3 region: CASSTPRTGEANTIYF. In DNA form, the CDR3 reads TGTGCCAGCAGCACACCACGGACAGGGGAAGCGAACACCATATATTTT.

The rearrangement links TRBV7-2 to TRBJ2-5; 8 nucleotides align to TRBD2. The J call may be mistaken, given a closer DNA end match to TRBJ2-7. Germline V gene data show CDR1 as SGHTA and CDR2 as FQGNSA. The CDR3 is 13 amino acids. CDR3 residues: CAIPSGPSYEQYF. The CDR3 coding sequence is TGTGCCATCCCTAGCGGGCCCTCCTACGAGCAGTACTTC.

The gene calls are TRBV5-1 and TRBJ2-7; TRBD1 is a possible D gene (5 bases). CDR1 is SGHRS and CDR2 is YFSETQ in the germline V gene. With 4 bases removed from V and 5 bases from J, the gap between germline ends came to 16 bases. The CDR3 runs to 14 residues. This chain's CDR3 is CASSMARTRDEQYF. In nucleotides, the CDR3 is TGCGCCAGCAGCATGGCAAGGACCAGGGACGAGCAGTACTTC.

J is TRBJ2-5 and V is TRBV10-3; 14 bases are a match to TRBD2. Germline values: CDR1 ENHRY, CDR2 SYGVKD. The ends lost 4 bases at V and 11 bases at J; junction bases unmatched: 9. The CDR3 is made up of 15 amino acids. CDR3 nucleotide sequence: TGTGCCATCAGTGGACTAGCGGGAGGGGGGTACGGGCAGTACTTC. Amino acids: CAISGLAGGGYGQYF.

V and J are TRBV11-1 and TRBJ2-7; D is unclear. Trimming took off 6 bases at V and 3 bases at J, with 15 bases between the two ends. The CDR3 length is 14 residues. Germline lookup yields CDR1 SGHAT and CDR2 FQDESV (reference sequence). CDR3 nucleotides: TGTGCCAGCAGTAGGACGGCGGCCGACTACGAGCAGTACTTC. It is translated as CASSRTAADYEQYF.

The J gene is TRBJ2-1, the V gene TRBV19; a weak D match, TRBD2 (5 bases). The CDR3 has 12 amino acids. Germline V lookup: CDR1 LNHDA, CDR2 SQIVND (reference sequence). V lost 3 bases and J lost 6, with 6 bases in between. This CDR3 is CASSMAGNEQFF. The CDR3 nucleotides read TGTGCCAGTAGTATGGCGGGCAATGAGCAGTTCTTC.

This clone was seen only once. V usage is TRBV7-9 and J usage is TRBJ1-1, with 7 bases lining up with TRBD1. V lost 4 bases to trimming and J lost 4 bases; unmatched junction nucleotides: 6. Germline CDR1 and CDR2: SEHNR and FQNEAQ (reference sequence). There are 14 residues in the CDR3. CDR3 in amino acids: CASSYRGSGTEAFF. CDR3 nucleotide sequence: TGTGCCAGCAGCTACAGGGGTTCAGGCACTGAAGCTTTCTTT.

The chain has TRBV20-1 and TRBJ1-2; D gene uncertain. The germline V and J ends were trimmed by 3 bases and 4 bases, with 6 bases remaining between them. Per the germline V gene, CDR1 is DFQATT and CDR2 is SNEGSKA (reference sequence). The CDR3 totals 11 residues. The CDR3, as DNA: TGCAGTGCTAGGACACCCTATGGCTACACCTTC. This translates into CSARTPYGYTF.

This clone showed up just once. This chain joins TRBV11-2 and TRBJ2-5, with 14 bases matching TRBD2. The J call may be mistaken, given a closer DNA end match to TRBJ2-7. The CDR3 sequence is 17 residues long. The germline V gene encodes CDR1 SGHAT and CDR2 FQNNGV. The CDR3 here is CASSSGLAGVLAYEQYF. DNA for the CDR3: TGTGCCAGCAGCTCGGGACTAGCGGGAGTGCTGGCCTACGAGCAGTACTTC.

This clone has only a few counts. This chain links TRBV28 with TRBJ1-2; D is unclear. Germline values: CDR1 MDHEN, CDR2 SYDVKM. The CDR3 is 12 amino acids. The V end was cut by 2 bases, the J end by 10 bases, with 11 bases between. DNA for the CDR3: TGTGCCAGCAGTTTAGGAGGGTGGGACTACACCTTC. This codes for CASSLGGWDYTF.

The chain employs TRBV28 and TRBJ2-5; a weak D match, TRBD1 (5 bases). The J call may be wrong; the DNA end is better matched by TRBJ2-7. CDR3 length: 11 residues. Germline loops: CDR1 MDHEN, CDR2 SYDVKM. CDR3 in amino acids: CASSQGYEQYF. DNA for the CDR3: TGTGCCAGCAGTCAGGGTTACGAGCAGTACTTC.

The sample holds one count of this clone. The V and J genes are TRBV19 and TRBJ1-1; the D gene is possibly TRBD1 (6 bases). V dropped 6 bases and J dropped 0 bases, with 17 bases sitting between them. There are 16 residues in the CDR3. In germline, CDR1 is LNHDA, CDR2 SQIVND (reference sequence). CDR3 nucleotide sequence: TGTGCCAGTAGCCATACCCCAGGGGTCATGAACACTGAAGCTTTCTTT. Protein product: CASSHTPGVMNTEAFF.

V usage is TRBV19 and J usage is TRBJ1-1; D might be TRBD1 (5 bases). Germline V gene data show CDR1 as LNHDA and CDR2 as SQIVND (reference sequence). V dropped 5 bases and J dropped 0 bases, with 19 bases sitting between them. The CDR3 has 17 amino acids. DNA of the CDR3: TGTGCCAGTAGTCGCAGGCCCCCTGGGGGGGTGAACACTGAAGCTTTCTTT. Translated, it gives CASSRRPPGGVNTEAFF.

This clone was counted only a few times. This chain uses TRBV7-9 with TRBJ1-3, with no clear D. V dropped 3 bases and J dropped 3 bases, with 3 bases sitting between them. Germline loops: CDR1 SEHNR, CDR2 FQNEAQ (reference sequence). The CDR3 has 12 residues. In nucleotides, the CDR3 is TGTGCCAGCAGCTTTCATGGAAACACCATATATTTT. Amino acid sequence: CASSFHGNTIYF. The complete variable domain, with remaining parts taken from reference TRBV7-9 and TRBJ1-3, reads DTGVSQNPRHKITKRGQNVTFRCDPISEHNRLYWYRQTLGQGPEFLTYFQNEAQLEKSRLLSDRFSAERPKGSFSTLEIQRTEQGDSAMYLCASSFHGNTIYFGEGSWLTVV.

V gene TRBV28 combines with J gene TRBJ2-2; the match to TRBD2 covers 11 bases. The CDR3 runs 15 residues. Germline V gene sequence: CDR1 MDHEN, CDR2 SYDVKM. The J segment lost 4 bases and the V segment lost 8 bases, leaving 6 bases of the junction unmatched. The CDR3 coding sequence is TGTGCCAGCGGCCCCGGGACTAGCGGCACCGGGGAGCTGTTTTTT. Its translation is CASGPGTSGTGELFF.

The J gene is TRBJ2-7, the V gene TRBV23-1; 10 nucleotides agree with TRBD2. TRBV23-1 is placed among ORFs of uncertain function. The CDR3 covers 17 residues. V was clipped by 4 bases and J by 5 bases; unmatched bases: 14. This CDR3 is CASSLSSGRTVKNEQYF. The DNA for the CDR3 is TGCGCCAGCAGTCTCTCTAGCGGGAGAACAGTGAAGAACGAGCAGTACTTC.

This chain connects TRBV28 to TRBJ1-1; D unresolved. The germline V and J ends were trimmed by 1 base and 8 bases, with 5 bases remaining between them. The germline V gene has CDR1 MDHEN and CDR2 SYDVKM. The CDR3 has 11 amino acids. CDR3 region: CASSLFPEAFF. Here the CDR3 DNA reads TGTGCCAGCAGTTTATTTCCAGAAGCTTTCTTT. The entire variable domain, with the rest obtained from reference TRBV28 and TRBJ1-1, is as follows: DVKVTQSSRYLVKRTGEKVFLECVQDMDHENMFWYRQDPGLGLRLIYFSYDVKMKEKGDIPEGYSVSREKKERFSLILESASTNQTSMYLCASSLFPEAFFGQGTRLTVV.

The rearrangement links TRBV6-5 to TRBJ1-5; D is undetermined. V lost 3 bases, J lost 0 bases, and 3 bases lay in between. This CDR3 has 13 amino acids. Germline lookup yields CDR1 MNHEY and CDR2 SVGAGI. The CDR3: CASSYYSNQPQHF. The CDR3 DNA reads TGTGCCAGCAGTTATTATAGCAATCAGCCCCAGCATTTT.

The V and J genes are TRBV19 and TRBJ2-6; unclear D gene. Germline assignment: CDR1 LNHDA and CDR2 SQIVND (reference sequence). This CDR3 is 14 amino acids long. The V end lost 5 bases, the J end lost 0 bases, and 5 bases lay between the germline ends. The CDR3 protein is CASSLSSGANVLTF. In DNA, the CDR3 is TGTGCCAGTAGTCTAAGCTCTGGGGCCAACGTCCTGACTTTC.

V and J are TRBV7-9 and TRBJ2-3; TRBD2 might be the D (5 bases). V lost 4 bases, J lost 0 bases, and 14 bases lay in between. This CDR3 comprises 16 residues. Germline CDR1 and CDR2: SEHNR and FQNEAQ (reference sequence). The CDR3 is CASSSGRWTSTDTQYF. The CDR3 DNA is TGTGCCAGCAGCTCCGGGCGGTGGACTAGCACAGATACGCAGTATTTT.

With regard to this clone: Distinct nucleotide sequences in the sample also encode this CDR3. The rearrangement uses TRBV28 and TRBJ2-5, with unresolved D. The last part of the DNA fits TRBJ2-7 better; the J call may be wrong. The V gene's germline CDR1 is MDHEN and CDR2 SYDVKM. The CDR3 has 12 amino acids. CDR3 region: CASSLLGYEQYF. CDR3 nucleotides: TGTGCCAGCAGTTTGCTGGGTTACGAGCAGTACTTC.

The CDR3 region is CASSQDGLADTDTQYF. CDR3 bases: TGTGCCAGCAGCCAAGATGGGCTAGCGGACACAGATACGCAGTATTTT. This rearrangement joins TRBV4-2 to TRBJ2-3, with 7 bases aligning to TRBD2. Germline V gives CDR1 LGHNA, CDR2 YNFKEQ. Losses at the gene ends were 0 bases for V and 2 bases for J; bases not matched to a gene: 5. The CDR3 is 16 amino acids.

The chain combines TRBV29-1 with TRBJ1-3; no definite D call. V dropped 1 base and J dropped 1 base, with 20 bases sitting between them. The germline gives CDR1 SQVTM, CDR2 ANQGSEA. The CDR3 is made up of 18 amino acids. The CDR3 is CSVEVFFSPGGSGNTIYF. CDR3 nucleotide sequence: TGCAGCGTTGAAGTGTTCTTCTCCCCCGGTGGGTCTGGAAACACCATATATTTT.

CDR3 residues: CASSQTLSGYSTDTQYF. The CDR3 coding sequence is TGCGCCAGCAGTCAAACCCTCAGCGGGTATAGCACAGATACGCAGTATTTT. The rearrangement uses TRBV23-1 and TRBJ2-3, with D possibly being TRBD2 (6 bases). TRBV23-1 is an ORF, with its function uncertain. Trimming shortened V by 2 bases and J by 0 bases, and 15 bases separated the two germline ends. The CDR3 has 17 amino acids.

This sequence joins TRBV27 and TRBJ2-7; D remains unclear. CDR3 length: 18 residues. CDR1 is MNHEY and CDR2 is SMNVEV in the germline V gene (reference sequence). Trimming pared 2 bases from V and 3 bases from J, leaving 23 bases between. CDR3 protein: CASSLLTDADHSYYEQYF. The CDR3 bases are TGTGCCAGCAGTTTACTTACCGATGCGGACCACTCGTACTACGAGCAGTACTTC.

This clone showed up just once. The chain is built from TRBV11-2 and TRBJ2-1; D unresolved. This CDR3 spans 12 amino acids. Trimming removed 6 bases at V and 7 bases at J, with 10 bases between. Germline loops: CDR1 SGHAT, CDR2 FQNNGV. CDR3 loop: CASSPPWNEQFF. The CDR3 DNA is TGTGCCAGCAGTCCCCCATGGAATGAGCAGTTCTTC.

Here the CDR3 reads CASSYATRGSGGYTF. In nucleotides, the CDR3 is TGTGCCAGCAGTTACGCCACTCGGGGCTCGGGTGGCTACACCTTC. The chain employs TRBV6-5 and TRBJ1-2; D perhaps matches TRBD1 (5 bases). The V end was cut by 2 bases, the J end by 7 bases, with 17 bases between. The CDR3 runs 15 residues. In germline, CDR1 is MNHEY, CDR2 SVGAGI.

V is TRBV7-9 and J is TRBJ2-1; 12 nucleotides align to TRBD2. CDR1 SEHNR and CDR2 FQNEAQ come from the germline V gene (reference sequence). The CDR3 length is 17 residues. V gave up 1 base and J gave up 5 bases; unmatched junction bases: 6. The CDR3 here is CASSLGSSGRADNEQFF. In nucleotides, the CDR3 is TGTGCCAGCAGCTTAGGCTCTAGCGGGAGGGCCGACAATGAGCAGTTCTTC.

V usage is TRBV28 and J usage is TRBJ1-2; 7 nucleotides match TRBD1. CDR1 is MDHEN, CDR2 SYDVKM, per germline. The CDR3 has 14 residues. The trim removed 6 bases at V and 3 bases at J, leaving 7 bases unmatched. CDR3 loop: CASRSGQEDYGYTF. The CDR3 coding sequence is TGTGCCAGCAGAAGCGGACAGGAAGACTATGGCTACACCTTC.

V and J are TRBV4-1 and TRBJ1-1; TRBD1 might be the D (6 bases). Germline assignment: CDR1 MGHRA and CDR2 YSYEKL. V lost 5 bases and J lost 1, with 11 bases in between. The CDR3 totals 14 residues. Here the CDR3 reads CASSAWGRNTEAFF. The CDR3 nucleotides are TGCGCCAGCAGCGCCTGGGGGCGGAACACTGAAGCTTTCTTT.